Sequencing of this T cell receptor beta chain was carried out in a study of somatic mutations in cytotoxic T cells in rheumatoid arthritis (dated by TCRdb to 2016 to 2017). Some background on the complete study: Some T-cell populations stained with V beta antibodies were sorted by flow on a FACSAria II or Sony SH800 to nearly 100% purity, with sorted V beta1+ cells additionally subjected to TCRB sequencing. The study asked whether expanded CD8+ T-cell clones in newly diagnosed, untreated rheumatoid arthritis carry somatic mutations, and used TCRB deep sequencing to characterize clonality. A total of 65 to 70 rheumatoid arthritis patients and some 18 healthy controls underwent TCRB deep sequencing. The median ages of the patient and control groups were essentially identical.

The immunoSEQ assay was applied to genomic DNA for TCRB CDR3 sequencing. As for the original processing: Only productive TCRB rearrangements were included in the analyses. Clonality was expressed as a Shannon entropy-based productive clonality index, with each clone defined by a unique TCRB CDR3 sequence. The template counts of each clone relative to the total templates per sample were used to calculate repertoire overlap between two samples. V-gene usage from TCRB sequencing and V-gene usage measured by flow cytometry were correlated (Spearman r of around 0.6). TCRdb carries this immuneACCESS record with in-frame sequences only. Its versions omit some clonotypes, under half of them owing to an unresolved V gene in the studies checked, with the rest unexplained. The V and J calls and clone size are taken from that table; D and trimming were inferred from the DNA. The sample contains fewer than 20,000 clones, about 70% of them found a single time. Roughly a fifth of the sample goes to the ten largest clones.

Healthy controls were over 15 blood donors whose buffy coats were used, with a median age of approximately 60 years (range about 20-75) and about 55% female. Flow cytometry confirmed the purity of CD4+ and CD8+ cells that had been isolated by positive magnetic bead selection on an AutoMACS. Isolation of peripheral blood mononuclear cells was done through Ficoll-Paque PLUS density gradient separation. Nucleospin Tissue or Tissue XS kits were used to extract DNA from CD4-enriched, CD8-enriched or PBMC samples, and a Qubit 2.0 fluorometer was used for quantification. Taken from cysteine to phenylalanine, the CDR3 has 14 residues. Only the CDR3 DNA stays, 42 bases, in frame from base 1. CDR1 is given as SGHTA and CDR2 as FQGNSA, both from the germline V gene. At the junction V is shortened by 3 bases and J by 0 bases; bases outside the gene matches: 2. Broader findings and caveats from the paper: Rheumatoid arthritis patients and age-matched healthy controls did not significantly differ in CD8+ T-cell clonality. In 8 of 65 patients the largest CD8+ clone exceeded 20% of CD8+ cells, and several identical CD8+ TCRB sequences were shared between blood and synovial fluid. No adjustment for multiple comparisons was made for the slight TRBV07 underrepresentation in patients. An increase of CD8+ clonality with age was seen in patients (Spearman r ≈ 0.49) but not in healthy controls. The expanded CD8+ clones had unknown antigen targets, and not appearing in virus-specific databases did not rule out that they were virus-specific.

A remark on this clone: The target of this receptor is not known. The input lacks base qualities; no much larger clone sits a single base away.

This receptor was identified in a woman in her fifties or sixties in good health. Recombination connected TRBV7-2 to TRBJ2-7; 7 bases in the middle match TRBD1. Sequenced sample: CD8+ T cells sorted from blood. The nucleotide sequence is TGTGCCAGCAGCTTCGGGACAGCCTCCTACGAGCAGTACTTC. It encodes CASSFGTASYEQYF.